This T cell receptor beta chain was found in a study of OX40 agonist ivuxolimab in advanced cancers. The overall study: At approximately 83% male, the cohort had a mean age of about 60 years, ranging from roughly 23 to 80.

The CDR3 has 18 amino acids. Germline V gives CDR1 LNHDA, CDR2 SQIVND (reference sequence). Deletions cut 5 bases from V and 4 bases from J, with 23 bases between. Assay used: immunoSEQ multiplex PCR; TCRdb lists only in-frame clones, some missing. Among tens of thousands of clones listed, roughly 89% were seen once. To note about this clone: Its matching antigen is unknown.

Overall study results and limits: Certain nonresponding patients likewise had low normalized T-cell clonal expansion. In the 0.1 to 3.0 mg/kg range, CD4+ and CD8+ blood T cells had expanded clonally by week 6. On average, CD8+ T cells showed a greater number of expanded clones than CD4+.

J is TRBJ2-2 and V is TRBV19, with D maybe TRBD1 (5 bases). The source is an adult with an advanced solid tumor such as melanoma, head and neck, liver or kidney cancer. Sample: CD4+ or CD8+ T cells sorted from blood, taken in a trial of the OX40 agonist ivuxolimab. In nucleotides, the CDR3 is TGTGCCAGTAGTCCATTTGTCTGGGGCCGGCGGACCACCGGGGAGCTGTTTTTT. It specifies CASSPFVWGRRTTGELFF.